This TCR beta chain appears in the sequencing data of a study of siplizumab effects on memory and regulatory T cells. General study findings and limits: Alloreactive sequences traceable to unstimulated CD4+ memory cells declined significantly under siplizumab.

TCRdb keeps only in-frame clones here, not all; method: immunoSEQ multiplex PCR. This table holds 100,000 or so clones, approximately 94% found once. The CDR3 is made up of 13 amino acids. Germline CDR1 reads GTSNPN; CDR2 reads SVGIG (reference sequence). J was trimmed by 11 bases and V by 4 bases; bases with no gene match: 8. Points on this clone: Its antigen is as yet unknown.

The sequencing input was CD4+ T cells sorted from blood. The chain is built from TRBV30 and TRBJ1-1, with 12 bases identical to TRBD1. The receptor's source is a human donor in good health. CDR3: CAWTPGQGAAAFF. CDR3 nucleotides: TGTGCCTGGACCCCGGGACAGGGGGCGGCGGCTTTCTTT.